This T cell receptor (beta chain) was identified during a study of T cell responses to AZD1222 COVID-19 vaccine. Notes on the study in general: White British donors predominated, females outnumbered males, and clonal diversity was possibly underestimated.

TCRdb's copy holds only in-frame clones and misses some; the assay was immunoSEQ multiplex PCR. The sample carries 100,000 to 150,000 clones, around 90% recorded once. On this clone itself: Antigen: not known.

Per the germline V gene, CDR1 is SGHTA and CDR2 is FQGNSA. V lost 5 bases and J lost 7, with 17 bases in between. The CDR3 spans 14 residues. Specimen: peripheral blood, collected on day 0 of AZD1222 vaccination. The chain uses TRBV7-2 and TRBJ1-2, with D perhaps matching TRBD1 (5 bases). The sequence came from an adult in good health. This chain's CDR3 is CASSPAAGRGGYTF. The CDR3 DNA is TGTGCCAGCAGCCCTGCTGCGGGGCGGGGTGGCTACACCTTC.